Below, one TCR beta chain is given with its context. Its antigen is unknown. This specimen comes from a study of blood T cells in healthy people across ages. Sample-barcoded 5' priming and a J-beta primer mix drove a second PCR of roughly 7 to 11 cycles. TCRdb reprocessed the 5' RACE reads via MiXCR and lists one record per CDR3 protein. The table records 1.5 million to 2 million distinct CDR3 sequences, roughly 49% of them present only once. Study-level findings and limits: Roughly linear declines in TCR beta diversity per million T cells occurred with age.

The germline CDR1 and CDR2 sequences are MNHEY and SVGAGI. The CDR3 contains 16 residues. This TCR was sampled from a woman in her thirties or forties in good health. The rearrangement uses TRBV6-5 and TRBJ2-4, with D perhaps matching TRBD2 (6 bases). The J call is uncertain, as TRBJ2-7 better fits the DNA end. Sequencing was carried out using blood. The CDR3 reads CASSYSDYPIPGEQYF. For the CDR3, the DNA is TGTGCCAGCAGTTACTCGGACTACCCCATCCCAGGCGAGCAGTACTTC.